The 20 T cell receptor beta chains reported below all come from one sample, sequenced in a study of OX40 agonist ivuxolimab in advanced cancers. Some clones are missing from TCRdb's copy, which holds only in-frame ones; the method was immunoSEQ multiplex PCR. Of roughly 24,000 clones in the sample, about four fifths were seen once. Sequencing was performed on CD4+ or CD8+ T cells sorted from blood, taken in a trial of the OX40 agonist ivuxolimab. These receptors came from an adult with an advanced solid tumor such as melanoma, head and neck, liver or kidney cancer.

J is TRBJ2-3 and V is TRBV6-5; D is undetermined. CDR1 is MNHEY, CDR2 SVGAGI, per germline. The CDR3 is 13 amino acids. Trimming stripped 2 bases from V and 0 bases from J, with 3 bases between. In DNA, the CDR3 is TGTGCCAGCAGTTACAGGAGCACAGATACGCAGTATTTT. It yields the protein CASSYRSTDTQYF.

V gene TRBV7-9 combines with J gene TRBJ1-3; the match to TRBD1 covers 7 bases. Looked up from germline, CDR1 is SEHNR and CDR2 is FQNEAQ (reference sequence). The ends lost 4 bases at V and 1 base at J; junction bases unmatched: 7. This CDR3 is 16 amino acids long. The CDR3 DNA reads TGTGCCAGCAGCTCGCCGAAGGGGGCTTCTGGAAACACCATATATTTT. It encodes CASSSPKGASGNTIYF.

The rearrangement uses TRBV11-1 and TRBJ2-1; D is unresolved. This CDR3 spans 12 amino acids. V was cut by 1 base and J by 6 bases, with 4 bases left in between. Germline CDR1 SGHAT, CDR2 FQDESV (reference sequence). The CDR3 is CASSLGFNEQFF. CDR3 sequence (DNA): TGTGCCAGCAGCTTAGGGTTCAATGAGCAGTTCTTC.

The J gene is TRBJ2-1, the V gene TRBV11-3; possible D gene TRBD2, 5 bases. The V gene lost 4 bases and the J gene lost 6 bases, with 16 bases spanning the gap. Germline CDR1 SGHNT, CDR2 YENEEA. The CDR3 totals 15 residues. As DNA, the CDR3 is TGTGCCAGCAGCTCTCCAGACGGTGGAGGCAATGAGCAGTTCTTC. This sequence encodes CASSSPDGGGNEQFF.

The chain is built from TRBV5-6 and TRBJ2-1; D is ambiguous. The CDR3 totals 12 residues. V was pared by 4 bases and J by 10 bases, with 12 bases between. The V gene's germline CDR1 is SGHDT and CDR2 YYEEEE. The CDR3 nucleotides are TGTGCCAGCAGCCGGACGGTTGGGGAGCAGTTCTTC. Translation gives CASSRTVGEQFF. Full variable domain (rest looked up from reference TRBV5-6 and TRBJ2-1): DAGVTQSPTHLIKTRGQQVTLRCSPKSGHDTVSWYQQALGQGPQFIFQYYEEEERQRGNFPDRFSGHQFPNYSSELNVNALLLGDSALYLCASSRTVGEQFFGPGTRLTVL.

The chain couples TRBV6-5 to TRBJ2-7; D uncertain. Trimming took 2 bases from V and 1 from J, leaving 9 bases between them. Germline V gene sequence: CDR1 MNHEY, CDR2 SVGAGI. The CDR3 extends over 14 amino acids. In DNA form, the CDR3 reads TGTGCCAGCAGTTACAGGGAAGGGTCCTACGAGCAGTACTTC. Translating gives CASSYREGSYEQYF.

This clone was picked up one time. V and J are TRBV5-8 and TRBJ1-5; D is perhaps TRBD1 (5 bases). CDR1 is SGHTS, CDR2 YDEGEE, per germline. The length of the CDR3 is 15 residues. The V end lost 3 bases, the J end lost 0 bases, and 10 bases lay between the germline ends. The CDR3 region is CASSSGTDSNQPQHF. CDR3 in DNA: TGTGCCAGCAGCTCGGGGACCGATAGCAATCAGCCCCAGCATTTT.

The V gene is TRBV6-1, the J gene TRBJ1-2; tentatively, D is TRBD1 (5 bases). The CDR3 is made up of 9 amino acids. Trimming took 11 bases from V and 7 from J, leaving 8 bases between them. Germline CDR1 and CDR2: MNHNS and SASEGT. The CDR3 DNA reads as TGTGCCGCTGGGGGTGGCTACACCTTC. It codes for CAAGGGYTF.

This clone was seen a few times. The chain carries TRBV7-3 and TRBJ2-1; 11 nucleotides agree with TRBD2. The V gene's germline CDR1 is SGHTA and CDR2 FQGTGA. The CDR3 extends over 15 amino acids. After removal of 6 bases from V and 4 bases from J, the junction contained 5 bases not matched to a gene. Here the CDR3 DNA reads TGTGCCAGCAGTTATCTAGCGGGGGGTTACAATGAGCAGTTCTTC. Translating it yields CASSYLAGGYNEQFF.

This clone appeared a single time. V is TRBV5-4 and J is TRBJ1-2; the match to TRBD1 covers 8 bases. There are 14 residues in the CDR3. Germline-derived CDR1 and CDR2 are SGHNT and YYREEE (reference sequence). V lost 4 bases and J lost 4; bases outside the gene matches: 6. The chain's CDR3 is CASSPGTGLYGYTF. The CDR3 DNA is TGTGCCAGCAGCCCCGGGACAGGACTCTATGGCTACACCTTC. Drawing the rest from reference TRBV5-4 and TRBJ1-2, the complete variable domain is ETGVTQSPTHLIKTRGQQVTLRCSSQSGHNTVSWYQQALGQGPQFIFQYYREEENGRGNFPPRFSGLQFPNYSSELNVNALELDDSALYLCASSPGTGLYGYTFGSGTRLTVV.

The V gene is TRBV9, the J gene TRBJ2-3, with unresolved D. Germline V lookup: CDR1 SGDLS, CDR2 YYNGEE. The V end was cut by 3 bases, the J end by 3 bases, with 14 bases between. The CDR3 runs to 15 residues. The CDR3, as DNA: TGTGCCAGCAGCGCTTCGGGCCTCTTGACAGATACGCAGTATTTT. This codes for CASSASGLLTDTQYF.

This clone was seen only a few times. The chain uses TRBV6-5 and TRBJ1-5, with D uncertain. This CDR3 comprises 12 residues. The germline V gene encodes CDR1 MNHEY and CDR2 SVGAGI. V was clipped by 6 bases and J by 2 bases, with 5 bases between them. The CDR3, as DNA: TGTGCCAGCAGGGGAGGCAATCAGCCCCAGCATTTT. Translation gives CASRGGNQPQHF.

The V and J genes are TRBV5-6 and TRBJ2-7; no clear D gene. Per germline, CDR1 SGHDT and CDR2 YYEEEE. This CDR3 is built from 16 residues. Between the trimmed V and J ends, which lost 4 bases and 3 bases, there was a span of 20 bases. In nucleotides, the CDR3 is TGTGCCAGCAGCCTTTTCCCCCGCGAAGGAATCTACGAGCAGTACTTC. This sequence encodes CASSLFPREGIYEQYF.

This clone was detected once. The chain joins TRBV27 to TRBJ2-2; D is uncertain. The germline gives CDR1 MNHEY, CDR2 SMNVEV (reference sequence). CDR3 length: 12 amino acids. The V gene lost 3 bases and the J gene lost 7 bases, with 6 bases spanning the gap. The CDR3 loop is CASSFSGGELFF. The CDR3 coding sequence is TGTGCCAGCAGTTTTTCTGGCGGGGAGCTGTTTTTT.

The V call is TRBV27, the J call TRBJ2-7, with 7 bases aligning to TRBD1. This CDR3 is 14 amino acids long. The ends lost 6 bases at V and 3 bases at J; junction bases unmatched: 8. Looked up from germline, CDR1 is MNHEY and CDR2 is SMNVEV (reference sequence). The DNA for the CDR3 is TGTGCCAGCAGCCTCACCAGGGGGTTCTACGAGCAGTACTTC. Its translation: CASSLTRGFYEQYF.

This sequence joins TRBV7-6 and TRBJ2-1; 11 nucleotides agree with TRBD2. The ends lost 1 base at V and 6 bases at J; junction bases unmatched: 5. The germline gives CDR1 SGHVS, CDR2 FNYEAQ. The CDR3 sequence is 16 residues long. The CDR3 is CASSLELAGVGNEQFF. The CDR3 region has the DNA TGTGCCAGCAGCTTAGAACTAGCGGGAGTAGGCAATGAGCAGTTCTTC.

The V call is TRBV28, the J call TRBJ2-6, with unresolved D. This CDR3 comprises 14 residues. The V gene lost 6 bases and the J gene lost 2 bases, with 8 bases spanning the gap. Germline V gene lookup returns CDR1 MDHEN and CDR2 SYDVKM. The CDR3 sequence: CASSPAPGANVLTF. The CDR3 bases are TGTGCCAGCAGCCCAGCCCCTGGGGCCAACGTCCTGACTTTC.

The chain combines TRBV28 with TRBJ1-6, with TRBD1 identical over 7 bases. V was pared by 6 bases and J by 6 bases, with 14 bases of the junction left unmatched. Germline CDR1 is MDHEN and CDR2 is SYDVKM. The CDR3 is 17 residues long. In nucleotides, the CDR3 is TGTGCCAGCAGCACCCATGACAGGGAGGGAAGTAATTCACCCCTCCACTTT. Its protein product is CASSTHDREGSNSPLHF.

J is TRBJ1-6 and V is TRBV7-3; no clear D. In germline, CDR1 is SGHTA, CDR2 FQGTGA. Deletions cut 4 bases from V and 14 bases from J, with 18 bases between. This CDR3 contains 14 residues. The chain's CDR3 is CASSSSGKGSSLHF. The CDR3 region has the DNA TGTGCCAGCAGCTCCTCAGGAAAAGGCTCATCCCTCCACTTT.

This clone occurred once. The V call is TRBV5-5, the J call TRBJ2-7, with D unclear. This CDR3 has 12 amino acids. Germline CDR1 is SGHKS and CDR2 is YYEKEE (reference sequence). Between the trimmed V and J ends, which lost 5 bases and 3 bases, there was a span of 9 bases. CDR3 region: CASSYGLYEQYF. The CDR3 DNA is TGTGCCAGCAGTTACGGTCTCTACGAGCAGTACTTC.